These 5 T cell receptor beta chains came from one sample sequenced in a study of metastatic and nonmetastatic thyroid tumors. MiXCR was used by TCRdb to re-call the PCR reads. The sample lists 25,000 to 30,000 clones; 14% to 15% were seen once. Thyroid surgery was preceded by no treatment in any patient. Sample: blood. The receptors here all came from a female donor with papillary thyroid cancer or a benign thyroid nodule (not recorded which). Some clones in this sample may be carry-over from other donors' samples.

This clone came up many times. CDR3 region: CASSNDRTTNEKLFF. The CDR3 coding sequence is TGTGCCAGCTCAAACGACAGAACAACTAATGAAAAACTGTTTTTT. V is TRBV18 and J is TRBJ1-4, with a weak D call TRBD1 (5 bases). The CDR3 runs to 15 residues. CDR1 is KGHSH and CDR2 is LQKENI in the germline V gene. V was pared by 5 bases and J by 0 bases, with 10 bases between.

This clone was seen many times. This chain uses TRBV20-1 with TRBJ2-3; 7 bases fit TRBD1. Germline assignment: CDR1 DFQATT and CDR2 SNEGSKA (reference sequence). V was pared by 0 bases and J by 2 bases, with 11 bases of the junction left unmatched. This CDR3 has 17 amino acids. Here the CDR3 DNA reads TGCAGTGCTAGAGATCGGTACGGGACAGCCCACACAGATACGCAGTATTTT. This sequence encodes CSARDRYGTAHTDTQYF.

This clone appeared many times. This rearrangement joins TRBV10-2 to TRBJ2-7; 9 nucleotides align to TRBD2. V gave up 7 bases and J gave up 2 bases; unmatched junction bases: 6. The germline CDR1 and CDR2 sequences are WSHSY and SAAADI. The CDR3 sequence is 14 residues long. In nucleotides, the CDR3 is TGCGCCAGCATCCTCCAGCGGGGGGCCTACGAGCAGTACTTC. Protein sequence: CASILQRGAYEQYF.

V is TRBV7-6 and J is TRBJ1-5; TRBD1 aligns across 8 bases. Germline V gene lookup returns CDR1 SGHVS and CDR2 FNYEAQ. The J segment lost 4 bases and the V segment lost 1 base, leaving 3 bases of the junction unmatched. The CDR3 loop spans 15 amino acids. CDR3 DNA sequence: TGTGCCAGCAGCTTAGGGACAGGGTTTAATCAGCCCCAGCATTTT. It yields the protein CASSLGTGFNQPQHF. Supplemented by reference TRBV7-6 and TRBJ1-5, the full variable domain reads GAGVSQSPRYKVTKRGQDVALRCDPISGHVSLYWYRQALGQGPEFLTYFNYEAQQDKSGLPNDRFSAERPEGSISTLTIQRTEQRDSAMYRCASSLGTGFNQPQHFGDGTRLSIL.

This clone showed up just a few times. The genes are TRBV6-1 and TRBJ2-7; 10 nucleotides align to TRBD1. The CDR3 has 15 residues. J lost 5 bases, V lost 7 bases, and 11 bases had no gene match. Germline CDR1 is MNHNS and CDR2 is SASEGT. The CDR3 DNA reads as TGTGCCAGCACACCTAGACAGGGGGCTCGGGACGAGCAGTACTTC. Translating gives CASTPRQGARDEQYF.